This T cell receptor beta chain was sequenced during a study of identical twins. TCRdb used MiXCR to reprocess the 5' RACE reads, holding one entry per CDR3 protein. The top ten clones hold around 0.57% of a sample with 350,000 to 600,000 distinct CDR3 sequences, approximately 15% of them seen once. After removal of 5 bases from V and 3 bases from J, the junction contained 6 bases not matched to a gene. This CDR3 is 16 amino acids long. The V gene's germline CDR1 is MNHEY and CDR2 SMNVEV (reference sequence). The same sample was also studied in work on yellow fever vaccine responses in identical twins.

The chain has TRBV27 and TRBJ2-5; 13 positions match TRBD2. Sequenced: CD4+ T cells sorted from blood. This clonotype originated in a young woman in good health. CDR3 loop: CASSPSGTSGKETQYF. DNA for the CDR3: TGTGCCAGCAGTCCCTCCGGGACTAGCGGGAAAGAGACCCAGTACTTC.